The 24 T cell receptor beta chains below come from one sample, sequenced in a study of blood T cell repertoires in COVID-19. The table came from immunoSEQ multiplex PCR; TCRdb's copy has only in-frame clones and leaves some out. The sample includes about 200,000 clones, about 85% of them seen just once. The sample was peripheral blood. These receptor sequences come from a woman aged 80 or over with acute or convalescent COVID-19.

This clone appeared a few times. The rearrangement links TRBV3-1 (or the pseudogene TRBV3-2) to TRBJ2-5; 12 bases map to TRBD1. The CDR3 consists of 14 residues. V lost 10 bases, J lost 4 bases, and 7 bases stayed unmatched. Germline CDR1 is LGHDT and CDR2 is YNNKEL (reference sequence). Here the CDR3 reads CATRDRGRGETQYF. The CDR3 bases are TGTGCCACCCGGGACAGGGGGCGAGGAGAGACCCAGTACTTC.

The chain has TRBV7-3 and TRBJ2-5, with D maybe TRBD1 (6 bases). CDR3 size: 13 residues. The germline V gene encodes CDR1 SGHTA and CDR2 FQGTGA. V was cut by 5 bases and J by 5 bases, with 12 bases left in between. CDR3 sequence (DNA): TGTGCCAGCAGCAGAGGGCAGGGGGAGACCCAGTACTTC. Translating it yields CASSRGQGETQYF.

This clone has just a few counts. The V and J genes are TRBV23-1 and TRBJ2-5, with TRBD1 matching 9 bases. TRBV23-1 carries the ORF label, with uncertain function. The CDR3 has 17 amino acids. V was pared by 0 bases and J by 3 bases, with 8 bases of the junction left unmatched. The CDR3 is CASSQSGDRAKEETQYF. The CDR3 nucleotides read TGCGCCAGCAGTCAATCAGGGGACAGGGCCAAGGAAGAGACCCAGTACTTC.

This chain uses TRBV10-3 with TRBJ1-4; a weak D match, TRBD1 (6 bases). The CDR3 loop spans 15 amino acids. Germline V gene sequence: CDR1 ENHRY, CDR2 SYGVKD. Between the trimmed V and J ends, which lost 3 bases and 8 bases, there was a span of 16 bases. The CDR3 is CAISEGRGAQEKLFF. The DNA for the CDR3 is TGTGCCATCAGTGAAGGACGGGGGGCTCAGGAAAAACTGTTTTTT.

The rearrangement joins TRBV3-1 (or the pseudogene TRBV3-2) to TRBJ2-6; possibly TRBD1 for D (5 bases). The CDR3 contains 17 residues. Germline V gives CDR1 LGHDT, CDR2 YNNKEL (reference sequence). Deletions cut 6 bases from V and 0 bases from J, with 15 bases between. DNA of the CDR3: TGTGCCAGCAGTATAAGGGGTGTACTCTCTGGGGCCAACGTCCTGACTTTC. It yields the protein CASSIRGVLSGANVLTF.

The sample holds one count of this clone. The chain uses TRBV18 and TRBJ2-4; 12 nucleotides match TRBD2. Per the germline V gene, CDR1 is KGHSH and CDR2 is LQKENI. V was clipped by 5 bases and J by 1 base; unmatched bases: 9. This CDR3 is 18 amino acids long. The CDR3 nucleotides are TGTGCCAGCTCATTACCTCCTAGCGGGAGGGCGGCCAAAAACATTCAGTACTTC. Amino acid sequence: CASSLPPSGRAAKNIQYF.

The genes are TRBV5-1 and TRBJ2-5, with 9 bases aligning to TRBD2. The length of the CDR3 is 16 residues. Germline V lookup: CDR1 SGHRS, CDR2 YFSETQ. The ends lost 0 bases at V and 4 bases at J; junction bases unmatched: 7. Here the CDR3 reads CASSLDPRGGRETQYF. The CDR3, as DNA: TGCGCCAGCAGCTTGGATCCGCGGGGGGGCCGAGAGACCCAGTACTTC.

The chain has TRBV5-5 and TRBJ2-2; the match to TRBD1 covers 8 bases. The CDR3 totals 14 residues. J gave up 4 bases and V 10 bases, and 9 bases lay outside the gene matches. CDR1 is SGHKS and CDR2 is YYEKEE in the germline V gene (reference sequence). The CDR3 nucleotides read TGTGCCGGGGGACAGGCAGGGAGCACCGGGGAGCTGTTTTTT. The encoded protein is CAGGQAGSTGELFF.

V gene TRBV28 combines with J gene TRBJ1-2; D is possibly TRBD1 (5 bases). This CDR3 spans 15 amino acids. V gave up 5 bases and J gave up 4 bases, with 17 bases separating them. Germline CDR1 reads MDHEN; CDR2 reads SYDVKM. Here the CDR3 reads CASSPGNRLGYGYTF. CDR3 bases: TGTGCCAGCAGTCCAGGGAATCGCCTGGGCTATGGCTACACCTTC.

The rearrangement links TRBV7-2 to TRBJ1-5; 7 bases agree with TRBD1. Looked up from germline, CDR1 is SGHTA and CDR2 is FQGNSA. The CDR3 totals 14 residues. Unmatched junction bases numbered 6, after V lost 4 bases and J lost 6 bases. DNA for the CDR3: TGTGCCAGCAGCTCCAGACAGGGAGGTCAGCCCCAGCATTTT. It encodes CASSSRQGGQPQHF.

The CDR3 bases are TGCGCCAGCAGCCGAGAGACAGGGTTGGACACTGAAGCTTTCTTT. Translating it yields CASSRETGLDTEAFF. The J gene is TRBJ1-1, the V gene TRBV4-1; 7 positions agree with TRBD1. The CDR3 has 15 residues. J lost 3 bases, V lost 4 bases, and 8 bases had no gene match. CDR1 and CDR2 from the germline V gene are MGHRA and YSYEKL.

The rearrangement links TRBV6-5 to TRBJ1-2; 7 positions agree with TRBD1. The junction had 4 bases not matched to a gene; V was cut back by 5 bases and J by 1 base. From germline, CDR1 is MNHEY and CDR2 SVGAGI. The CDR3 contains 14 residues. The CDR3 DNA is TGTGCCAGCAGTAGGGGACAGCTTAACTATGGCTACACCTTC. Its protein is CASSRGQLNYGYTF.

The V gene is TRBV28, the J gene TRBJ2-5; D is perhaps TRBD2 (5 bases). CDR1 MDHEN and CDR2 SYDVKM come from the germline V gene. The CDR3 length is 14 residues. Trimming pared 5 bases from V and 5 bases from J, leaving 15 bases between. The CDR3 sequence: CASSLRGMGETQYF. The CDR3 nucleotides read TGTGCCAGCAGTCTCCGGGGTATGGGCGAGACCCAGTACTTC.

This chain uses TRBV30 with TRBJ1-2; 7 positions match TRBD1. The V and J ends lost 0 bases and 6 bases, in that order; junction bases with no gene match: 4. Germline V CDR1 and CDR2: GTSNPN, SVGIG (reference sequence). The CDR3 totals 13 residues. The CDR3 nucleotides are TGTGCCTGGAGTGTGGCCAGGGGGAATGGCTACACCTTC. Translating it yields CAWSVARGNGYTF.

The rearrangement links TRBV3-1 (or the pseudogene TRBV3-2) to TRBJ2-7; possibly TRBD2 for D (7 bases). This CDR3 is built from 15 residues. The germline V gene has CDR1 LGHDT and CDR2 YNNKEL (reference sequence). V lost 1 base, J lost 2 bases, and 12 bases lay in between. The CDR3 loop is CASSQGGGLAYEQYF. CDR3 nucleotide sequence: TGTGCCAGCAGCCAAGGCGGGGGCTTGGCCTACGAGCAGTACTTC.

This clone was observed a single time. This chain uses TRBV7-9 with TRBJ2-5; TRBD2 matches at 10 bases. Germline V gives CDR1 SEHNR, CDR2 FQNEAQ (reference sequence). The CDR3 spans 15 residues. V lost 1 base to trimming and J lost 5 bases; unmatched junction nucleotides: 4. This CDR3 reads CASSLGTSGWETQYF. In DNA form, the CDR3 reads TGTGCCAGCAGCTTAGGGACTAGCGGTTGGGAGACCCAGTACTTC.

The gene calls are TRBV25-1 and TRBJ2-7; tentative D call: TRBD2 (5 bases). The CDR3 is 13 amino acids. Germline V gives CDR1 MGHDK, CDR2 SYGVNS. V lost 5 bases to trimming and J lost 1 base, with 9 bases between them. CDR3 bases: TGTGCCAGCAGTTTCGGGATTTCCTACGAGCAGTACTTC. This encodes CASSFGISYEQYF.

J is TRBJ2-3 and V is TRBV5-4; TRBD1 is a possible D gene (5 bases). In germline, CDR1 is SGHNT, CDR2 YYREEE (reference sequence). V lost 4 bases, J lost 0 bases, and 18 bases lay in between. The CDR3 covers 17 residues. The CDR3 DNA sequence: TGTGCCAGCAGCCCCCGGGTAGGGGCCCCTAGCACAGATACGCAGTATTTT. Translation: CASSPRVGAPSTDTQYF.

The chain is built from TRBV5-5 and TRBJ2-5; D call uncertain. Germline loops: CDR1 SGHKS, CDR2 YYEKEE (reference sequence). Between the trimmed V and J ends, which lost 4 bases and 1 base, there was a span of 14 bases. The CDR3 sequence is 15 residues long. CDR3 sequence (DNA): TGTGCCAGCAGCAGCTCCGTGCTCATCCAAGAGACCCAGTACTTC. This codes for CASSSSVLIQETQYF.

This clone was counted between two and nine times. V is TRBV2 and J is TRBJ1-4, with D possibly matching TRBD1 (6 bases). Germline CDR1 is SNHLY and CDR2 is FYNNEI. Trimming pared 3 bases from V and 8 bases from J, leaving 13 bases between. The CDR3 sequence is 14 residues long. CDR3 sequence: CASSDAGDYEKLFF. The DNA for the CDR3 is TGTGCCAGCAGTGATGCAGGGGACTACGAAAAACTGTTTTTT.

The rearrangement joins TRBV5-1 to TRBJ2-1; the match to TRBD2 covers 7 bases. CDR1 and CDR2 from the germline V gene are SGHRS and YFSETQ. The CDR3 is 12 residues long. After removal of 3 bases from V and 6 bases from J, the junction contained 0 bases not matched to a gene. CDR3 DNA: TGCGCCAGCAGCTGGGAGGGCAATGAGCAGTTCTTC. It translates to CASSWEGNEQFF.

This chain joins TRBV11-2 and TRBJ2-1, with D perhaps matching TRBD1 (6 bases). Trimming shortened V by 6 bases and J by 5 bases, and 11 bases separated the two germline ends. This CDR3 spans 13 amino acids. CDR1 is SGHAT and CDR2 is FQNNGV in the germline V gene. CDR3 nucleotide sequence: TGTGCCAGCAGTCCTGACAGGCACAATGAGCAGTTCTTC. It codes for CASSPDRHNEQFF. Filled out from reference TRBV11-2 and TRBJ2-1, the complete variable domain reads EAGVAQSPRYKIIEKRQSVAFWCNPISGHATLYWYQQILGQGPKLLIQFQNNGVVDDSQLPKDRFSAERLKGVDSTLKIQPAKLEDSAVYLCASSPDRHNEQFFGPGTRLTVL.

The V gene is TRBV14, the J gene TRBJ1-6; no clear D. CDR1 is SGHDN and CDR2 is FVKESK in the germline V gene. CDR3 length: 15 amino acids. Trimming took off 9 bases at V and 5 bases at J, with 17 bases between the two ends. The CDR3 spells CASLGDLLNNSPLHF. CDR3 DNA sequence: TGTGCCAGTTTGGGAGATCTTCTTAATAATTCACCCCTCCACTTT.

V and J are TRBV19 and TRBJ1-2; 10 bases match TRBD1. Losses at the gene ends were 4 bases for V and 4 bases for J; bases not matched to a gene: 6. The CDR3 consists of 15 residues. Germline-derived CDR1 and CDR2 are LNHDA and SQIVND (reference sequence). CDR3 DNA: TGTGCCAGTAGTACCCGACAGGGGGCTAGCTATGGCTACACCTTC. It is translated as CASSTRQGASYGYTF. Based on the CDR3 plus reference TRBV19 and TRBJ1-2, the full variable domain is DGGITQSPKYLFRKEGQNVTLSCEQNLNHDAMYWYRQDPGQGLRLIYYSQIVNDFQKGDIAEGYSVSREKKESFPLTVTSAQKNPTAFYLCASSTRQGASYGYTFGSGTRLTVV.